This T cell receptor (beta chain) was captured in a study of blood T cell repertoires in COVID-19. Produced via immunoSEQ multiplex PCR; TCRdb's table is partial and in-frame only. The sample records 340,000 or so clones, 80% to 90% being singletons. CDR3 length equals 13 residues. Germline values: CDR1 LNHDA, CDR2 SQIVND (reference sequence). Trimming removed 3 bases at V and 12 bases at J, with 17 bases between. The rearrangement uses TRBV19 and TRBJ1-1; D is perhaps TRBD1 (6 bases). The clonotype was recovered from a woman in her forties with acute COVID-19. The material sequenced was PBMCs or T cells enriched from blood (not recorded which). CDR3 nucleotides: TGTGCCAGTAGTATCTCCAGGGGCGCCTCTTCTTTCTTT. Protein sequence: CASSISRGASSFF.